This T cell receptor beta chain originates from a study of shared clonotypes between healthy human individuals. Background on the study: In total, the donors were a couple of women and a few men aged 18 to 49.

Remarks on this clone: Its specificity is unknown.

TCRdb's copy holds only in-frame clones and misses some; the assay was immunoSEQ multiplex PCR. The sample holds about 2.5 million clones, around 92% seen once. Study results and limitations: Sampling covered nothing but blood. Tissue TCR repertoires likely differ from those found in blood.

This TCR was sampled from a man between 18 and 35 years old in good health. Some clones in this sample may be carry-over from other donors' samples. Sequenced material: naive CD4+ T cells from PBMCs. Subset defined: CD45RA+ positively selected.

As DNA, the CDR3 is TGTGCCAGCTCATCAACGGGACAGGGGGCCGGTGAGCAGTTCTTC. It yields the protein CASSSTGQGAGEQFF. This chain connects TRBV18 to TRBJ2-1; TRBD1 aligns across 12 bases. Germline V gives CDR1 KGHSH, CDR2 LQKENI. This CDR3 has 15 residues. The ends lost 5 bases at V and 9 bases at J; junction bases unmatched: 8.